The 28 T cell receptor beta chains listed next were all sequenced from one sample in a study of synovial regulatory T cells in juvenile arthritis. The assay was immunoSEQ multiplex PCR, and TCRdb's table has in-frame clones only and misses some. The table for this sample gives more than 8,000 clones. Sequenced sample: Treg cells from blood. Subset denoted: remaining (HLA-DR-negative) circulating blood Treg cells. These receptors all stem from a donor younger than 35 with juvenile idiopathic arthritis.

CDR3 sequence reads: CASSPSTISYEQYF. The rearrangement uses TRBV7-6 and TRBJ2-7; TCRdb indicates TRBD2, and absent DNA this call remains unverified. CDR3 length: 14 residues. There is no recorded DNA. CDR1 is SGHVS, CDR2 FNYEAQ, per germline.

The V call is TRBV10-3, the J call TRBJ2-5; without DNA, the TCRdb call of TRBD2 cannot be checked. The CDR3 has 14 amino acids. A DNA sequence was not provided. Germline-derived CDR1 and CDR2 are ENHRY and SYGVKD. CDR3 region: CAIRGAGLQETQYF.

The chain couples TRBV6-6 to TRBJ1-2; TCRdb indicates TRBD1, and absent DNA this call remains unverified. The germline gives CDR1 MNHNY, CDR2 SVGAGI (reference sequence). CDR3 length equals 16 residues. No DNA sequence was recorded. CDR3 region: CASTPRGTETNYGYTF.

The chain employs TRBV7-2 and TRBJ2-3; TCRdb's assignment of TRBD1 cannot be checked, as there is no DNA. CDR1 and CDR2 (germline): SGHTA, FQGNSA. The CDR3 totals 15 residues. The DNA sequence is not available. The CDR3 reads CASTRQVRKADTQYF.

This chain joins TRBV18 and TRBJ1-6; the TCRdb call, TRBD1, lacks DNA for checking. The germline V gene has CDR1 KGHSH and CDR2 LQKENI. The CDR3 extends over 14 amino acids. No DNA has been recorded. The CDR3: CASSPADRGSPLHF.

The chain couples TRBV5-5 to TRBJ1-1; checking the TCRdb D call of TRBD1 is not possible without DNA. The CDR3 has 12 amino acids. No DNA appears here. Germline V lookup: CDR1 SGHKS, CDR2 YYEKEE (reference sequence). CDR3 amino acids: CASSLEGTEAFF.

The chain employs TRBV7-9 and TRBJ1-1. The CDR3 extends over 15 amino acids. Only the protein sequence is given. Per the germline V gene, CDR1 is SEHNR and CDR2 is FQNEAQ (reference sequence). The CDR3: CASSLVGYGGTEAFF.

The chain combines TRBV5-1 with TRBJ2-6; TCRdb picks TRBD1, but there is no DNA to check that call. Germline-derived CDR1 and CDR2 are SGHRS and YFSETQ. The CDR3 is 15 residues long. The record lacks a DNA sequence. CDR3 region: CASSLEGLVANVLTF.

The chain is built from TRBV6-1 and TRBJ1-5. Germline V lookup: CDR1 MNHNS, CDR2 SASEGT. This CDR3 contains 15 residues. Only the protein is on record. The CDR3 protein is CASSVVRASNQPQHF.

The V and J genes are TRBV6-5 and TRBJ1-1; the TRBD1 assignment by TCRdb is unverifiable without DNA. The CDR3 runs to 14 residues. There is no recorded DNA. Germline V CDR1 and CDR2: MNHEY, SVGAGI. The CDR3 reads CASTKQGGNTEAFF.

The chain uses TRBV18 and TRBJ2-7; the D call from TCRdb, TRBD1, cannot be confirmed without DNA. This CDR3 has 14 amino acids. No DNA is listed. The germline V gene has CDR1 KGHSH and CDR2 LQKENI. This CDR3 reads CASSREQGYNEQYF.

This rearrangement joins TRBV6-6 to TRBJ2-6; TCRdb selects TRBD2, and the lack of DNA leaves this call unchecked. The CDR3 loop spans 15 amino acids. Only the protein sequence is given. Germline lookup yields CDR1 MNHNY and CDR2 SVGAGI (reference sequence). The chain's CDR3 is CASSGTSSGANVLTF.

The chain links TRBV7-9 to TRBJ1-4; absent DNA, TCRdb's TRBD1 call cannot be checked. Germline CDR1 reads SEHNR; CDR2 reads FQNEAQ (reference sequence). The CDR3 runs to 14 residues. The coding DNA is unavailable. The CDR3: CASSPGFPNEKLFF.

This sequence joins TRBV19 and TRBJ1-5; TCRdb selects TRBD1, and the lack of DNA leaves this call unchecked. The CDR3 extends over 16 amino acids. No DNA was logged. Germline CDR1 and CDR2: LNHDA and SQIVND (reference sequence). Here the CDR3 reads CASSKLPGQLNQPQHF.

According to its frequency, this clone is medium-sized. The V and J genes are TRBV4-3 and TRBJ2-2; TCRdb proposes TRBD1, but this gene call is untestable without DNA. The CDR3 consists of 14 residues. The coding DNA is unavailable. CDR1 is LGHNA and CDR2 is YSLEER in the germline V gene. The CDR3 reads CASSHNQGTGELFF.

This chain connects TRBV5-6 to TRBJ2-3; TCRdb picks TRBD2, but there is no DNA to check that call. The CDR3 covers 15 residues. The DNA is not on file. The germline V gene encodes CDR1 SGHDT and CDR2 YYEEEE. The CDR3 spells CASSGWGDRSDTQYF. Supplemented by reference TRBV5-6 and TRBJ2-3, the full variable domain reads DAGVTQSPTHLIKTRGQQVTLRCSPKSGHDTVSWYQQALGQGPQFIFQYYEEEERQRGNFPDRFSGHQFPNYSSELNVNALLLGDSALYLCASSGWGDRSDTQYFGPGTRLTVL.

This rearrangement joins TRBV28 to TRBJ2-7; TCRdb's D gene call, TRBD2, goes unchecked for lack of DNA. From germline, CDR1 is MDHEN and CDR2 SYDVKM. The CDR3 consists of 13 residues. No DNA has been recorded. The CDR3 spells CASSRPGDYEQYF.

The chain combines TRBV5-1 with TRBJ1-2; TCRdb picks TRBD1, but there is no DNA to check that call. CDR1 is SGHRS and CDR2 is YFSETQ in the germline V gene. The CDR3 has 14 residues. The DNA sequence is not available. CDR3 protein: CASSVRDRGAGYTF.

The genes are TRBV6-1 and TRBJ1-4. Germline V lookup: CDR1 MNHNS, CDR2 SASEGT. This CDR3 has 12 residues. No DNA appears here. The CDR3 region is CASRSRWEKLFF.

This chain links TRBV6-6 with TRBJ2-7; TCRdb's D call of TRBD2 is untestable without DNA. The CDR3 totals 14 residues. No DNA accompanies this entry. Germline V gene data show CDR1 as MNHNY and CDR2 as SVGAGI (reference sequence). This chain's CDR3 is CATGGAVTFYEQYF.

The genes are TRBV25-1 and TRBJ1-3; lacking DNA, the TRBD1 call made by TCRdb goes unchecked. This CDR3 comprises 18 residues. No DNA sequence was recorded. CDR1 is MGHDK and CDR2 is SYGVNS in the germline V gene. CDR3 loop: CASRLSGTGDSSGNTIYF.

V usage is TRBV5-1 and J usage is TRBJ1-5. The CDR3 length is 15 residues. The nucleotide record is missing. Germline V gene sequence: CDR1 SGHRS, CDR2 YFSETQ. CDR3 sequence: CASSLRGASNQPQHF.

The CDR3 loop reads CASSTRRGGYGYTF. V is TRBV6-5 and J is TRBJ1-2. The CDR3 is 14 amino acids. No DNA accompanies this entry. In germline, CDR1 is MNHEY, CDR2 SVGAGI.

This chain links TRBV5-4 with TRBJ1-1; the TCRdb call, TRBD1, lacks DNA for checking. Germline CDR1 and CDR2: SGHNT and YYREEE (reference sequence). The CDR3 runs to 13 residues. No DNA was logged. The CDR3 reads CASSGQVDTEAFF.

This rearrangement joins TRBV15 to TRBJ1-4; without DNA, the TCRdb call of TRBD1 cannot be checked. The CDR3 length is 13 residues. DNA is not recorded here. Germline CDR1 and CDR2: LNHNV and YYDKDF (reference sequence). The CDR3 loop reads CATSNRENEKLFF.

This rearrangement joins TRBV4-1 to TRBJ2-1; lacking DNA, the TRBD2 call made by TCRdb goes unchecked. The germline CDR1 and CDR2 sequences are MGHRA and YSYEKL. The CDR3 totals 15 residues. The nucleotide record is missing. The CDR3 region is CASSQSGTIANEQFF.

This chain joins TRBV5-1 and TRBJ2-3; TCRdb proposes TRBD2, but this gene call is untestable without DNA. Germline CDR1 is SGHRS and CDR2 is YFSETQ. The CDR3 covers 11 residues. No DNA appears here. Here the CDR3 reads CASSSGLQRDF. Supplemented by reference TRBV5-1 and TRBJ2-3, the full variable domain reads KAGVTQTPRYLIKTRGQQVTLSCSPISGHRSVSWYQQTPGQGLQFLFEYFSETQRNKGNFPGRFSGRQFSNSRSEMNVSTLELGDSALYLCASSSGLQRDFGPGTRLTVL.

The chain has TRBV19 and TRBJ2-7; TCRdb gives TRBD2 as the D gene, but with no DNA this cannot be confirmed. The CDR3 sequence is 17 residues long. This entry has no DNA. CDR1 is LNHDA, CDR2 SQIVND, per germline (reference sequence). The chain's CDR3 is CASSVPSLAGVGNEQYF.